This T cell receptor (beta chain) is from a study of T cells after yellow fever vaccination. This clonotype was observed a handful of times. Its antigen remains unidentified. Germline values: CDR1 SEHNR, CDR2 FQNEAQ (reference sequence). V was trimmed by 0 bases and J by 4 bases, leaving 7 bases between them. The CDR3 has 14 residues. TCRdb used MiXCR to reprocess the 5' RACE reads, holding one entry per CDR3 protein. This table has 200,000 or so distinct CDR3 sequences, 6.7% appearing once. Points from the study as a whole: Clonotypes shared by both compartments, CD4 and CD8, made up a small share.

The source is a man younger than 40 who received the YFV17D yellow fever vaccine. This rearrangement joins TRBV7-9 to TRBJ1-5; D is unresolved. The source was CD4+ T cells sorted from PBMCs, collected on the day of the yellow fever booster vaccination. The CDR3 here is CASSLAGKNQPQHF. For the CDR3, the DNA is TGTGCCAGCAGCTTAGCTGGCAAGAATCAGCCCCAGCATTTT.